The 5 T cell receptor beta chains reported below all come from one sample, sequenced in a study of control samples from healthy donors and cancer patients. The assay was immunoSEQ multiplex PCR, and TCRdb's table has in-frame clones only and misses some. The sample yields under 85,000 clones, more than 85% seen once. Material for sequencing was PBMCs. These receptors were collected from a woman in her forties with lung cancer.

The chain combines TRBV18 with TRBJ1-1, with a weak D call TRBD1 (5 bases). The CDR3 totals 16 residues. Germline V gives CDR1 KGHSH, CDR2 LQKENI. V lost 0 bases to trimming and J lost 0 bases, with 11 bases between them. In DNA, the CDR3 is TGTGCCAGCTCACCACCATGGGACTTCATGAACACTGAAGCTTTCTTT. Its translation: CASSPPWDFMNTEAFF.

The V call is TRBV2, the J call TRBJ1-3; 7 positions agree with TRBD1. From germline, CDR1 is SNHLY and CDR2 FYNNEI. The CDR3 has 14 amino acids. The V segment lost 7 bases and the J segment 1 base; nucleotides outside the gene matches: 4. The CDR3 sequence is CASKQGVSGNTIYF. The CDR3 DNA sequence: TGTGCCAGCAAGCAGGGGGTATCTGGAAACACCATATATTTT.

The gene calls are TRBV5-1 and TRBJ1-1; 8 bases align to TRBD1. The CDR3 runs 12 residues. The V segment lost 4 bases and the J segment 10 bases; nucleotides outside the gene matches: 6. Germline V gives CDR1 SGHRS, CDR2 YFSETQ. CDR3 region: CASSLGQGAAFF. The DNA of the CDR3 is TGCGCCAGCAGCCTAGGACAGGGAGCAGCTTTCTTT.

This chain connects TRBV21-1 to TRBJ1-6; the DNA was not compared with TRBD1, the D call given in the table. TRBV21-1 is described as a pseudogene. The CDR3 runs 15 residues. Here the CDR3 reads CASSKVGQGDSPLHF. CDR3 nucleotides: TGTGCCAGCAGCAAAGTAGGACAGGGCGATTCACCCCTCCACTTT.

CDR3 nucleotide sequence: TGTGCCAGCAGCCACACAGATGGGTCTAGTAGCTATGGCTACACCTTC. This encodes CASSHTDGSSSYGYTF. This chain uses TRBV3-1 (or the pseudogene TRBV3-2) with TRBJ1-2; no clear D gene. Looked up from germline, CDR1 is LGHDT and CDR2 is YNNKEL (reference sequence). The CDR3 spans 16 residues. V was pared by 3 bases and J by 4 bases, with 18 bases between.